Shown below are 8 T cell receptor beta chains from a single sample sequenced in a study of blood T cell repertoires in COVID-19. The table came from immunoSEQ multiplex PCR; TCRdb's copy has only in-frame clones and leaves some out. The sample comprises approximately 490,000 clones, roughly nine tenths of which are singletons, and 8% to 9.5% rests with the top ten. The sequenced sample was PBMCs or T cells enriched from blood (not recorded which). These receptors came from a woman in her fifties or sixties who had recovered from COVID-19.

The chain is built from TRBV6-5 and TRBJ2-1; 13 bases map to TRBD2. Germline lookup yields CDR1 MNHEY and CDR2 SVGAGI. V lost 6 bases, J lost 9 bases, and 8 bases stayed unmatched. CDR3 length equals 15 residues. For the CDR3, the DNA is TGTGCCAGCAGGGCAACTAGCGGGGGGGCCGGTGAGCAGTTCTTC. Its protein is CASRATSGGAGEQFF.

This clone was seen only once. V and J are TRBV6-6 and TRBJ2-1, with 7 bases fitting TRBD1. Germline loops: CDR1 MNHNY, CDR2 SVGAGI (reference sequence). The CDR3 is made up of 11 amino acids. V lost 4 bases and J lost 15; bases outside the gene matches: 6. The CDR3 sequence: CASSSGGSGFF. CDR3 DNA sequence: TGTGCCAGCAGTTCAGGGGGATCGGGGTTCTTC.

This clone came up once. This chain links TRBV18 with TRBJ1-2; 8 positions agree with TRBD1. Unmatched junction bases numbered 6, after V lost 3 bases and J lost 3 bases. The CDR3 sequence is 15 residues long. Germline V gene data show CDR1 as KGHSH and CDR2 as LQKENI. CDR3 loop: CASSPGTGSYYGYTF. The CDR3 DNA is TGTGCCAGCTCACCTGGGACAGGATCCTACTATGGCTACACCTTC. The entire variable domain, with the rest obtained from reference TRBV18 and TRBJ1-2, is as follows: NAGVMQNPRHLVRRRGQEARLRCSPMKGHSHVYWYRQLPEEGLKFMVYLQKENIIDESGMPKERFSAEFPKEGPSILRIQQVVRGDSAAYFCASSPGTGSYYGYTFGSGTRLTVV.

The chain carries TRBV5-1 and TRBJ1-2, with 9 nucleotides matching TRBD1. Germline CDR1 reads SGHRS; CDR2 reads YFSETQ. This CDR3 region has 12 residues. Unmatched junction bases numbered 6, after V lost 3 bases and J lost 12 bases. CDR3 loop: CASSYGQGRNTF. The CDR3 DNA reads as TGCGCCAGCAGCTATGGACAGGGGAGGAACACCTTC.

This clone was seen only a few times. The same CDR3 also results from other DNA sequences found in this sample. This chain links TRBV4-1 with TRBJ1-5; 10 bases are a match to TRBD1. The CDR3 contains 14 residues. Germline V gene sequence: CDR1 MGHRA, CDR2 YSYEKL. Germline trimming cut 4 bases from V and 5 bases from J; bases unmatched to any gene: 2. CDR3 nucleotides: TGCGCCAGCAGCCTCGGACAGGGGGATCAGCCCCAGCATTTT. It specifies CASSLGQGDQPQHF.

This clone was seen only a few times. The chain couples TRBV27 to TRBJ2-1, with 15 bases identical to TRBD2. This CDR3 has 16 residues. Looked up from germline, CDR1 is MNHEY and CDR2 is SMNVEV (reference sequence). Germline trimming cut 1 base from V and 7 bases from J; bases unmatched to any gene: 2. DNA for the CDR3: TGTGCCAGCAGTTTATGGACTAGCGGGGGGGGGAATGAGCAGTTCTTC. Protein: CASSLWTSGGGNEQFF.

The chain's CDR3 is CASSLGRHNQPQHF. In DNA form, the CDR3 reads TGTGCCAGCAGCTTGGGGCGGCACAATCAGCCCCAGCATTTT. The chain links TRBV5-6 to TRBJ1-5, with no clear D. Germline lookup yields CDR1 SGHDT and CDR2 YYEEEE. This CDR3 is built from 14 residues. The germline V and J ends were trimmed by 0 bases and 3 bases, with 7 bases remaining between them.

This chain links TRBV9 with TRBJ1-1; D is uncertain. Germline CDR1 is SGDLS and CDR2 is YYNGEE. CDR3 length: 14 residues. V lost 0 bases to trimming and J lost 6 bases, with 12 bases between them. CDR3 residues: CASSVGTRGPEAFF. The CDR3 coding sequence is TGTGCCAGCAGCGTAGGGACGCGGGGTCCTGAAGCTTTCTTT.